Presented here are 12 T cell receptor beta chains from one specimen sequenced in a study of blood T cell repertoires in COVID-19. The table came from immunoSEQ multiplex PCR; TCRdb's copy has only in-frame clones and leaves some out. The sample contains roughly 240,000 clones, roughly four fifths of which appear only once. The sample was peripheral blood. The receptors originated from a woman in her seventies with acute or convalescent COVID-19.

J is TRBJ1-1 and V is TRBV12-3 or TRBV12-4; D is undetermined. The CDR3 length is 11 residues. Trimming took 4 bases from V and 6 from J, leaving 6 bases between them. CDR3 bases: TGTGCCAGCAGTTCCGGGTCTGAAGCTTTCTTT. It encodes CASSSGSEAFF.

The CDR3 spells CASRDRTGGHTEAFF. As DNA, the CDR3 is TGTGCCAGCAGGGACAGGACAGGGGGTCACACTGAAGCTTTCTTT. V usage is TRBV2 and J usage is TRBJ1-1, with 10 bases fitting TRBD1. With 6 bases clipped from V and 3 bases from J, the junction kept 7 bases outside the gene matches. This CDR3 spans 15 amino acids. Germline CDR1 reads SNHLY; CDR2 reads FYNNEI.

V usage is TRBV18 and J usage is TRBJ1-1, with a tentative D call TRBD1 (6 bases). The CDR3 runs 14 residues. V lost 3 bases, J lost 4 bases, and 12 bases lay in between. Germline CDR1 reads KGHSH; CDR2 reads LQKENI. CDR3 sequence (DNA): TGTGCCAGCTCACCCTCCGGGGGGCTCACTGAAGCTTTCTTT. This codes for CASSPSGGLTEAFF.

This chain links TRBV4-1 with TRBJ1-5; D ambiguous. The CDR3 runs 15 residues. Germline values: CDR1 MGHRA, CDR2 YSYEKL. V dropped 2 bases and J dropped 0 bases, with 8 bases sitting between them. In nucleotides, the CDR3 is TGCGCCAGCAGCCAACGAGAAAATAGCAATCAGCCCCAGCATTTT. Translating it yields CASSQRENSNQPQHF.

The CDR3 reads CASSPVRGQGYEQYF. CDR3 bases: TGTGCCAGCAGCCCGGTCCGGGGACAGGGCTACGAGCAGTACTTC. The V gene is TRBV7-2, the J gene TRBJ2-7; TRBD1 agrees at 9 bases. Germline assignment: CDR1 SGHTA and CDR2 FQGNSA. V lost 5 bases, J lost 3 bases, and 8 bases stayed unmatched. The CDR3 extends over 15 amino acids. Full variable domain (outside the CDR3, taken from reference TRBV7-2 and TRBJ2-7): GAGVSQSPSNKVTEKGKDVELRCDPISGHTALYWYRQSLGQGLEFLIYFQGNSAPDKSGLPSDRFSAERTGGSVSTLTIQRTQQEDSAVYLCASSPVRGQGYEQYFGPGTRLTVT.

This clone was detected once. Other nucleotide sequences in the sample specify the same CDR3. The rearrangement links TRBV6-5 to TRBJ1-2; possible D gene TRBD1, 6 bases. The V gene's germline CDR1 is MNHEY and CDR2 SVGAGI. There are 13 residues in the CDR3. V was clipped by 7 bases and J by 5 bases, with 14 bases between them. CDR3 bases: TGTGCCAGCACCCCAGGTCAGGGGTATGGCTACACCTTC. Residues: CASTPGQGYGYTF.

CDR3 amino acids: CASSPQGHSNEKLFF. The CDR3, as DNA: TGTGCCAGCTCACCACAGGGACACAGCAATGAAAAACTGTTTTTT. V and J are TRBV18 and TRBJ1-4; a weak D match, TRBD1 (6 bases). This CDR3 has 15 residues. Trimming cost V 1 base and J 5 bases, with 11 bases left between them. Per germline, CDR1 KGHSH and CDR2 LQKENI.

In nucleotides, the CDR3 is TGTGCCAGCAGTTCTTACAGCGGGGGGTCCTACAATGAGCAGTTCTTC. This encodes CASSSYSGGSYNEQFF. The chain is built from TRBV28 and TRBJ2-1; 9 positions match TRBD2. This CDR3 spans 16 amino acids. The germline V gene encodes CDR1 MDHEN and CDR2 SYDVKM. V trimming: 4 bases; J trimming: 1 base; junction bases outside the gene matches: 5.

The rearrangement links TRBV6-2 or TRBV6-3 to TRBJ2-7; D gene unclear. There are 16 residues in the CDR3. Trimming pared 2 bases from V and 4 bases from J, leaving 18 bases between. Germline lookup yields CDR1 MNHEY and CDR2 SVGEGT. CDR3 residues: CASSYLTSPKEYEQYF. The CDR3 DNA is TGTGCCAGCAGTTACCTGACATCGCCCAAAGAATACGAGCAGTACTTC.

This clone appeared a few times. The chain couples TRBV7-2 to TRBJ1-1, with a weak D call TRBD1 (6 bases). Germline V gene lookup returns CDR1 SGHTA and CDR2 FQGNSA. The CDR3 consists of 14 residues. Trimming took off 4 bases at V and 4 bases at J, with 13 bases between the two ends. CDR3: CASSYTGSFTEAFF. The CDR3, as DNA: TGTGCCAGCAGCTATACAGGGAGTTTCACTGAAGCTTTCTTT.

The gene calls are TRBV28 and TRBJ1-1, with D maybe TRBD1 (6 bases). The CDR3 has 13 amino acids. V was clipped by 7 bases and J by 5 bases, with 14 bases between them. Germline CDR1 reads MDHEN; CDR2 reads SYDVKM. The chain's CDR3 is CASTRQVVTEAFF. CDR3 bases: TGTGCCAGCACCCGACAGGTGGTAACTGAAGCTTTCTTT.

This clone was counted a few times. The chain combines TRBV5-4 with TRBJ2-3, with TRBD1 matching over 7 bases. The germline CDR1 and CDR2 sequences are SGHNT and YYREEE (reference sequence). V was pared by 1 base and J by 4 bases, with 6 bases of the junction left unmatched. The CDR3 runs 15 residues. CDR3 loop: CASSLKQGSADTQYF. CDR3 sequence (DNA): TGTGCCAGCAGCTTGAAACAGGGGAGCGCAGATACGCAGTATTTT.